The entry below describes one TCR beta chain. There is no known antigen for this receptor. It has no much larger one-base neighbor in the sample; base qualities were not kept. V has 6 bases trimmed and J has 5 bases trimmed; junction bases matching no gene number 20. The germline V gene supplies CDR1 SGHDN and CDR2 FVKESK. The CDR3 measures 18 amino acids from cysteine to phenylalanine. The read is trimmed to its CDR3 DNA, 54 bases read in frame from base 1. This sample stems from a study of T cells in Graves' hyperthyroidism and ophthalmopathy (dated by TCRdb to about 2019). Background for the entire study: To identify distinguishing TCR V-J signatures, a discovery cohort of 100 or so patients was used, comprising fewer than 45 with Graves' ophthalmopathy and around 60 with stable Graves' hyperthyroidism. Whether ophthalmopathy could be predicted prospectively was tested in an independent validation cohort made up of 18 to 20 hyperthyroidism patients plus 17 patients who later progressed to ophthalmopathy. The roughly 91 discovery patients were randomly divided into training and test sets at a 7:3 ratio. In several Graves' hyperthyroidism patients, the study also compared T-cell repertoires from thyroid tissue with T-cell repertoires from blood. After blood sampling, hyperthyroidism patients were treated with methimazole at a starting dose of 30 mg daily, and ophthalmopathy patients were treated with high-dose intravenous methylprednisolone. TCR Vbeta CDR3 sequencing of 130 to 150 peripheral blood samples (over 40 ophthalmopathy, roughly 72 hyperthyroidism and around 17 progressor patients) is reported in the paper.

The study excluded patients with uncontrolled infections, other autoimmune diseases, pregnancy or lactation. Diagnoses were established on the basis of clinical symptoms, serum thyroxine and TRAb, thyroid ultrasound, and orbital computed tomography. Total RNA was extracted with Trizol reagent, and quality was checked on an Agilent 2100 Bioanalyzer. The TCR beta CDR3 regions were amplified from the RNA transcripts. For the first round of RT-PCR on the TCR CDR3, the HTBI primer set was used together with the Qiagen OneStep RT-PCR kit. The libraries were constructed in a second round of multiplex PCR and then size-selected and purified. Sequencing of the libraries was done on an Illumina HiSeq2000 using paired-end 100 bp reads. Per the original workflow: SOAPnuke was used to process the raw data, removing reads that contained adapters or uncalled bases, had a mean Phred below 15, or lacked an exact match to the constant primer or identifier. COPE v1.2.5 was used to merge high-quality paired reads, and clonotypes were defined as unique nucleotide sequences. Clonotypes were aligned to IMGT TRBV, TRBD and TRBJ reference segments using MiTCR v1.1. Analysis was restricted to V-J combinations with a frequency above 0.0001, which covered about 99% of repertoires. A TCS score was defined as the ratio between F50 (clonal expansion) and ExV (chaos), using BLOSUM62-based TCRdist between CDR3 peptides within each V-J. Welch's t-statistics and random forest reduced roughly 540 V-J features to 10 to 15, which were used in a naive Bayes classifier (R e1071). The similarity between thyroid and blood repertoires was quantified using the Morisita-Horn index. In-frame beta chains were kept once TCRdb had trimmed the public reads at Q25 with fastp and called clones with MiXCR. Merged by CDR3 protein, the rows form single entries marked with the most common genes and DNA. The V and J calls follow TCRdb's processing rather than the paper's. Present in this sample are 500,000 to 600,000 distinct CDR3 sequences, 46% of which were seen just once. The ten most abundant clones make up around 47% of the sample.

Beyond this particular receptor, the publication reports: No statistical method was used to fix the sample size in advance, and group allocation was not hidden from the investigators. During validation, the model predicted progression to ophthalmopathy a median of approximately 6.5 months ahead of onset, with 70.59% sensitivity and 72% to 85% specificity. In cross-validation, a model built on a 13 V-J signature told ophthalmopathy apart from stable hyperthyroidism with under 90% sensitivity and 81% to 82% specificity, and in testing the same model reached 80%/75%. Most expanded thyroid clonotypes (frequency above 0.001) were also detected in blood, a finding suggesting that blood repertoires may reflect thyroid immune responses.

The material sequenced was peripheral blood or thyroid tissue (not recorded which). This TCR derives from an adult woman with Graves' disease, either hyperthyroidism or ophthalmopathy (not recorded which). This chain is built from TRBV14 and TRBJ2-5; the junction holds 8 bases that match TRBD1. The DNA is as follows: TGTGCCAGCAGTCGGGACAGGAGTAGATCGGTACTAGATGAGACCCAGTACTTC. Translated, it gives CASSRDRSRSVLDETQYF.